This TCR beta chain was documented in a study of response to subunit inactivated influenza vaccine. Study outcomes and limitations: Each seasonal influenza vaccination, the authors suggested, recruits few new T cells.

CDR1 is MNHNS and CDR2 is SASEGT in the germline V gene. The ends lost 8 bases at V and 1 base at J; junction bases unmatched: 6. The CDR3 extends over 14 amino acids. One entry per CDR3 protein, called by TCRdb with MiXCR from the RT-PCR reads. Of around 530,000 distinct CDR3 sequences in the sample, about 12% were seen once. As to this clonotype: The antigen is undetermined.

This chain connects TRBV6-1 to TRBJ2-5; 8 bases match TRBD2. The input for sequencing was PBMCs from blood, taken on the day of vaccination. This sequence was found in a man aged 50-59 years who received an inactivated influenza vaccine. CDR3 in amino acids: CASYSGAPQETQYF. CDR3 in DNA: TGTGCCAGCTATAGCGGGGCCCCCCAAGAGACCCAGTACTTC.